The sequence of this T cell receptor (beta chain) was determined in a study of cytomegalovirus exposure and HLA in healthy donors. V was cut by 9 bases and J by 5 bases, with 7 bases left in between. The CDR3 loop spans 11 amino acids. Per germline, CDR1 LNHDA and CDR2 SQIVND (reference sequence). PCR employed 60 Vbeta and 13 Jbeta primers. Clones were read by immunoSEQ multiplex PCR, and TCRdb kept only the in-frame ones, dropping some. The table lists under 250,000 clones, 75% to 85% of them singletons, with about 8% in the top ten. Sequencing was carried out using PBMCs. This TCR was recovered from a woman aged 60-75 years in good health and CMV-seropositive. The V gene is TRBV19, the J gene TRBJ2-2; D uncertain. The CDR3 spells CASHLTGELFF. Here the CDR3 DNA reads TGTGCCAGCCACTTAACCGGGGAGCTGTTTTTT.